The entry below gives a single TCR beta chain sequence along with its context. The V gene end was trimmed by 0 bases and the J gene end by 6 bases; junction bases not matched to a gene: 5. CDR1 and CDR2 (germline): SGDLS, YYNGEE. The CDR3 has 15 amino acids. Source study methods: Amplification of reference gene primers was used by the study to estimate nucleated cell counts. Sequenced by immunoSEQ multiplex PCR; TCRdb stores in-frame clones only, minus some. V and J calls and clone size come straight from that table; D and trimming were deduced from the DNA. The data contain 250,000 to 400,000 clones, approximately 91% of them singletons. The source of the sample is a study of blood T cell repertoires in COVID-19. The overall study: T cells, B-cell-depleted T cells, or PBMCs provided the cDNA or gDNA that served as material.

Participants were aged about 18 to 95 years, lived in under 30 US areas, and enrolled virtually. Participants reported their clinical history, and cohort assignment relied on those reports. The V and J genes are TRBV9 and TRBJ2-1; 8 bases map to TRBD2. This TCR was recovered from a man aged 55 to 70 who had recovered from COVID-19. The specimen was PBMCs or T cells enriched from blood (not recorded which). The DNA of the CDR3 is TGTGCCAGCAGCGTAGAACTAGCGGAGGCCAATGAGCAGTTCTTC. Its translation is CASSVELAEANEQFF.